The 2 T cell receptor beta chains reported below all come from one sample, sequenced in a study of blood T cells in healthy people across ages. The use of a sample-barcoded 5' primer and a J-beta primer mix characterized a second PCR of about 6 to 11 cycles. TCRdb called the 5' RACE reads again in MiXCR, with one record for every CDR3 protein. The table lists some 900,000 distinct CDR3 sequences, about 48% of them singletons. Sequencing was done on a sample of blood. The origin of the receptors is a man younger than 40 in good health.

The V and J genes are TRBV6-1 and TRBJ2-1; unclear D gene. CDR3 length: 16 amino acids. Germline V gene data show CDR1 as MNHNS and CDR2 as SASEGT. Deletions cut 2 bases from V and 6 bases from J, with 17 bases between. CDR3 residues: CASSEPGYPSGNEQFF. The CDR3 bases are TGTGCCAGCAGTGAACCGGGCTACCCCTCCGGCAATGAGCAGTTCTTC.

The chain links TRBV7-3 to TRBJ2-1; D might be TRBD1 or TRBD2, each matching 5 bases. The closer fit of TRBJ2-7 to the DNA end suggests the J call may be wrong. The V gene's germline CDR1 is SGHTA and CDR2 FQGTGA. This CDR3 contains 15 residues. Written as DNA, the CDR3 is TGTGCCAGCAGCTTACCGGGGCCTGGGTACAATGAGCAGTACTTC. It translates to CASSLPGPGYNEQYF.